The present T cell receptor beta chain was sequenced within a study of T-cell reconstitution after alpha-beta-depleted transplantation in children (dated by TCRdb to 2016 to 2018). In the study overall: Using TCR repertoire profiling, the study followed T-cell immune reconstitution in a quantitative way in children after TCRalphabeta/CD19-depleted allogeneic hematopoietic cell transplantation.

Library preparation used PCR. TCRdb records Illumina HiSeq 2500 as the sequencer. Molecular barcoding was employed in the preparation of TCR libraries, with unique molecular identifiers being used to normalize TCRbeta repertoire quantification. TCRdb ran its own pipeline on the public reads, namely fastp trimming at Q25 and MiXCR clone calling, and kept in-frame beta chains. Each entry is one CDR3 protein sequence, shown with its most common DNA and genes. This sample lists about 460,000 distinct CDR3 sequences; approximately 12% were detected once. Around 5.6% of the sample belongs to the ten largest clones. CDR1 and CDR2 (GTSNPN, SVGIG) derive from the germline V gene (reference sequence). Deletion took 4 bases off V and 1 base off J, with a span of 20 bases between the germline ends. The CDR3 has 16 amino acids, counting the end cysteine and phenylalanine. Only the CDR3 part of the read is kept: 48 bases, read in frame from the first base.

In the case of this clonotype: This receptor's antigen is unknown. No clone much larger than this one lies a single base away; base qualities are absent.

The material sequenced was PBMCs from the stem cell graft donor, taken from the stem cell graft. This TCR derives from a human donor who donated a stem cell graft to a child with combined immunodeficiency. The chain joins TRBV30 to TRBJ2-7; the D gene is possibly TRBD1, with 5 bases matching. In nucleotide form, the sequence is TGTGCCTGGATAAAACCGGACACCAAGAGGTCCTACGAGCAGTACTTC. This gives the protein CAWIKPDTKRSYEQYF.